Each of the 27 T cell receptor beta chains below was sequenced from the same sample in a study of blood T cell repertoires in COVID-19. Using immunoSEQ multiplex PCR, the repertoire was profiled, and TCRdb retains in-frame clones only, with some absent. The repertoire holds about 86,000 clones, approximately 80% seen once, with around 3.7% in the top ten. Sequenced: peripheral blood. The receptors derive from a man in his forties or fifties with acute or convalescent COVID-19.

The chain joins TRBV24-1 to TRBJ2-2; D is ambiguous. Germline V gene lookup returns CDR1 KGHDR and CDR2 SFDVKD. This CDR3 comprises 14 residues. Trimming took off 1 base at V and 5 bases at J, with 7 bases between the two ends. Here the CDR3 reads CATSDFRQTGELFF. The CDR3 nucleotides are TGTGCCACCAGTGATTTTCGCCAGACCGGGGAGCTGTTTTTT.

The V and J genes are TRBV28 and TRBJ2-7, with 8 bases matching TRBD1. J gave up 6 bases and V 4 bases, and 8 bases lay outside the gene matches. The CDR3 extends over 14 amino acids. Per germline, CDR1 MDHEN and CDR2 SYDVKM. The CDR3 DNA reads TGTGCCAGCAGTTATCGGACAGGGCCGCGCGAGCAGTACTTC. Protein sequence: CASSYRTGPREQYF.

The gene calls are TRBV7-8 and TRBJ2-6; 10 nucleotides agree with TRBD2. The germline V gene has CDR1 SGHVS and CDR2 FQNEAQ. Trimming cost V 0 bases and J 3 bases; bases outside gene matches: 5. The CDR3 has 18 amino acids. CDR3 sequence (DNA): TGTGCCAGCAGCTTAGCATCGAGCGGGAGGGGTGGGGCCAACGTCCTGACTTTC. This codes for CASSLASSGRGGANVLTF. The variable domain in full, completed from reference TRBV7-8 and TRBJ2-6, reads GAGVSQSPRYKVAKRGQDVALRCDPISGHVSLFWYQQALGQGPEFLTYFQNEAQLDKSGLPSDRFFAERPEGSVSTLKIQRTQQEDSAVYLCASSLASSGRGGANVLTFGAGSRLTVL.

The chain couples TRBV18 to TRBJ1-2; 8 nucleotides agree with TRBD1. Germline V gene lookup returns CDR1 KGHSH and CDR2 LQKENI. The CDR3 spans 16 residues. Trimming removed 1 base from V and 0 bases from J; junction bases left unmatched: 4. CDR3 residues: CASSPRTGNTNYGYTF. In DNA form, the CDR3 reads TGTGCCAGCTCACCACGGACAGGGAATACTAACTATGGCTACACCTTC.

The V and J genes are TRBV4-1 and TRBJ2-2; TRBD1 matches 12 bases. This CDR3 comprises 15 residues. The trim removed 7 bases at V and 6 bases at J, leaving 6 bases unmatched. Germline V gives CDR1 MGHRA, CDR2 YSYEKL. In DNA form, the CDR3 reads TGCGCCAGCACCCCGGGGGACAGGGGGCCCGGGGAGCTGTTTTTT. This gives the protein CASTPGDRGPGELFF.

V gene TRBV5-1 combines with J gene TRBJ1-6; no reliable D call. The CDR3 spans 14 residues. With 0 bases removed from V and 5 bases from J, the gap between germline ends came to 6 bases. Germline CDR1 and CDR2: SGHRS and YFSETQ. CDR3 DNA sequence: TGCGCCAGCAGCTTGGGCGGGAATAATTCACCCCTCCACTTT. The encoded protein is CASSLGGNNSPLHF.

The chain links TRBV10-3 to TRBJ1-4; tentative D call: TRBD1 (5 bases). V was shortened by 8 bases and J by 3 bases, with 16 bases between the two germline ends. The germline gives CDR1 ENHRY, CDR2 SYGVKD. The CDR3 runs to 15 residues. CDR3 bases: TGTGCCATCGGCGCAGGGCTTACGGCTAATGAAAAACTGTTTTTT. Encoded protein: CAIGAGLTANEKLFF.

The sample holds one count of this clone. This rearrangement joins TRBV18 to TRBJ1-5, with D unresolved. The germline gives CDR1 KGHSH, CDR2 LQKENI. Deletions cut 3 bases from V and 5 bases from J, with 14 bases between. This CDR3 has 15 residues. The chain's CDR3 is CASSPVPSPDQPQHF. The CDR3 DNA reads as TGTGCCAGCTCACCGGTCCCGAGCCCCGATCAGCCCCAGCATTTT.

This clone turned up a few times. The chain is built from TRBV5-5 and TRBJ1-1, with 8 bases matching TRBD1. Germline lookup yields CDR1 SGHKS and CDR2 YYEKEE (reference sequence). V dropped 4 bases and J dropped 4; count of bases not matched to a gene: 9. CDR3 size: 15 residues. CDR3: CASSHTGGGGTEAFF. The CDR3 nucleotides are TGTGCCAGCAGCCATACAGGGGGGGGTGGCACTGAAGCTTTCTTT.

V is TRBV6-2 or TRBV6-3 and J is TRBJ2-2; 7 nucleotides align to TRBD1. This CDR3 contains 17 residues. The ends lost 2 bases at V and 1 base at J; junction bases unmatched: 7. CDR1 and CDR2 (germline): MNHEY, SVGEGT. The CDR3 sequence: CASSYDRDIGNTGELFF. The CDR3, as DNA: TGTGCCAGCAGTTACGACAGGGATATAGGGAACACCGGGGAGCTGTTTTTT.

Turning to this clone: Because the CDR3's place on the DNA is in doubt, the DNA is left out and the CDR3 is given as listed by TCRdb. The chain links TRBV21-1 to TRBJ1-5; the D segment call TRBD1 is taken from the table without a DNA check. TRBV21-1 is a pseudogene. The CDR3 is 15 residues long, counting both termini. The CDR3 loop reads CASSKVGQGNQPQHF.

The chain has TRBV2 and TRBJ1-2; weak D call: TRBD1 (6 bases). V was trimmed by 6 bases and J by 4 bases, leaving 12 bases between them. Germline CDR1 is SNHLY and CDR2 is FYNNEI. The CDR3 extends over 13 amino acids. The chain's CDR3 is CASRDSLLYGYTF. The CDR3 DNA reads TGTGCCAGCAGGGACAGCCTCCTCTATGGCTACACCTTC. Full variable domain (missing parts from reference TRBV2 and TRBJ1-2): EPEVTQTPSHQVTQMGQEVILRCVPISNHLYFYWYRQILGQKVEFLVSFYNNEISEKSEIFDDQFSVERPDGSNFTLKIRSTKLEDSAMYFCASRDSLLYGYTFGSGTRLTVV.

The genes are TRBV6-5 and TRBJ2-7; 9 bases are shared with TRBD2. This CDR3 comprises 15 residues. From germline, CDR1 is MNHEY and CDR2 SVGAGI. Germline trimming cut 0 bases from V and 4 bases from J; bases unmatched to any gene: 4. The CDR3 coding sequence is TGTGCCAGCAGTTACTCGCGTAGCGGGAGTTACGAGCAGTACTTC. Its protein is CASSYSRSGSYEQYF.

The chain combines TRBV5-1 with TRBJ1-6; 10 positions agree with TRBD1. The germline gives CDR1 SGHRS, CDR2 YFSETQ. The CDR3 runs 16 residues. V trimming: 0 bases; J trimming: 8 bases; junction bases outside the gene matches: 5. CDR3 sequence reads: CASSLGQGAGYSPLHF. The CDR3 bases are TGCGCCAGCAGCTTGGGACAGGGGGCGGGATATTCACCCCTCCACTTT.

V gene TRBV3-1 (or the pseudogene TRBV3-2) combines with J gene TRBJ1-5; 12 nucleotides match TRBD1. The CDR3 length is 16 residues. Germline V gene sequence: CDR1 LGHDT, CDR2 YNNKEL (reference sequence). After removal of 8 bases from V and 3 bases from J, the junction contained 8 bases not matched to a gene. For the CDR3, the DNA is TGTGCCAGCCTCCCGGGACAGGGGGCTCTCAATCAGCCCCAGCATTTT. Protein sequence: CASLPGQGALNQPQHF.

The CDR3 is CASSFGGGPEQYF. The CDR3 DNA reads TGCGCCAGCAGCTTCGGAGGGGGCCCCGAGCAGTACTTC. V is TRBV5-1 and J is TRBJ2-7; TRBD1 is a possible D gene (7 bases). This CDR3 region has 13 residues. CDR1 is SGHRS and CDR2 is YFSETQ in the germline V gene. V was pared by 2 bases and J by 6 bases, with 12 bases between.

The gene calls are TRBV25-1 and TRBJ1-4; 9 nucleotides agree with TRBD1. This CDR3 is built from 16 residues. Looked up from germline, CDR1 is MGHDK and CDR2 is SYGVNS. V lost 6 bases and J lost 6; bases outside the gene matches: 11. The CDR3 protein is CASSFPPGQGDEKLFF. CDR3 bases: TGTGCCAGCAGCTTCCCCCCGGGACAGGGAGATGAAAAACTGTTTTTT.

The V call is TRBV19, the J call TRBJ1-6; 7 positions match TRBD1. The CDR3 runs 14 residues. Germline V gene data show CDR1 as LNHDA and CDR2 as SQIVND (reference sequence). V lost 9 bases to trimming and J lost 8 bases; unmatched junction nucleotides: 10. CDR3 sequence (DNA): TGTGCCAGCAGAAGACAGGGTTTGGATTCACCCCTCCACTTT. Protein product: CASRRQGLDSPLHF.

This sequence joins TRBV25-1 and TRBJ1-4; D is undetermined. CDR3 length: 14 amino acids. Trimming took 3 bases from V and 0 from J, leaving 5 bases between them. Germline lookup yields CDR1 MGHDK and CDR2 SYGVNS. CDR3 sequence (DNA): TGTGCCAGCAGTGAGTTAACAACTAATGAAAAACTGTTTTTT. As protein: CASSELTTNEKLFF.

The J gene is TRBJ2-1, the V gene TRBV11-3; D possibly corresponds to TRBD1 (5 bases). This CDR3 is built from 14 residues. Deletions cut 1 base from V and 9 bases from J, with 13 bases between. Germline CDR1 reads SGHNT; CDR2 reads YENEEA. CDR3 residues: CASSLGLPGSEQFF. For the CDR3, the DNA is TGTGCCAGCAGCTTAGGGCTTCCAGGGTCTGAGCAGTTCTTC. The whole variable domain, filled in from reference TRBV11-3 and TRBJ2-1, reads EAGVVQSPRYKIIEKKQPVAFWCNPISGHNTLYWYLQNLGQGPELLIRYENEEAVDDSQLPKDRFSAERLKGVDSTLKIQPAELGDSAVYLCASSLGLPGSEQFFGPGTRLTVL.

The chain joins TRBV28 to TRBJ2-7; no definite D call. V shed 7 bases and J shed 4 bases, with 8 bases lying between them. Per the germline V gene, CDR1 is MDHEN and CDR2 is SYDVKM. This CDR3 is built from 11 residues. CDR3 loop: CASNRRYEQYF. The DNA for the CDR3 is TGTGCCAGCAATCGGCGGTACGAGCAGTACTTC.

The chain combines TRBV6-2 or TRBV6-3 with TRBJ2-2, with 10 bases matching TRBD2. The CDR3 length is 18 residues. Trimming cost V 2 bases and J 0 bases; bases outside gene matches: 6. Germline values: CDR1 MNHEY, CDR2 SVGEGT. CDR3 loop: CASSYGLAGETNTGELFF. CDR3 sequence (DNA): TGTGCCAGCAGTTACGGGCTAGCGGGAGAAACGAACACCGGGGAGCTGTTTTTT.

The chain combines TRBV4-2 with TRBJ1-5; D is uncertain. CDR1 and CDR2 from the germline V gene are LGHNA and YNFKEQ. The CDR3 covers 13 residues. Trimming removed 0 bases from V and 6 bases from J, with 6 bases in between. The CDR3 protein is CASSQESGQPQHF. The CDR3, as DNA: TGTGCCAGCAGCCAAGAGTCAGGTCAGCCCCAGCATTTT.

V gene TRBV5-1 combines with J gene TRBJ1-4, with D possibly TRBD1 on 6 matching bases. The CDR3 runs to 15 residues. Per germline, CDR1 SGHRS and CDR2 YFSETQ. Trimming left V 5 bases short and J 0 bases short, with 11 bases between. The CDR3 is CASRGTPATNEKLFF. The CDR3 nucleotides read TGCGCCAGCAGGGGGACACCGGCAACTAATGAAAAACTGTTTTTT.

The chain carries TRBV11-2 and TRBJ2-1, with D maybe TRBD1 (7 bases). Germline loops: CDR1 SGHAT, CDR2 FQNNGV. This CDR3 contains 16 residues. Trimming left V 6 bases short and J 2 bases short, with 17 bases between. CDR3 sequence: CASRLGGAGPYNEQFF. The CDR3 region has the DNA TGTGCCAGCAGACTAGGGGGCGCGGGACCCTACAATGAGCAGTTCTTC.

The chain uses TRBV19 and TRBJ2-1; D is unresolved. V lost 5 bases to trimming and J lost 6 bases, with 14 bases between them. Per the germline V gene, CDR1 is LNHDA and CDR2 is SQIVND (reference sequence). The CDR3 spans 14 residues. This CDR3 is CASSENSPLNEQFF. In DNA, the CDR3 is TGTGCCAGTAGTGAAAACTCCCCTCTCAATGAGCAGTTCTTC.

Here the CDR3 reads CASSPRGAEVGDTQYF. The CDR3, as DNA: TGTGCCAGCTCACCGCGGGGGGCCGAAGTAGGAGATACGCAGTATTTT. The V gene is TRBV18, the J gene TRBJ2-3; 8 bases map to TRBD2. Germline V gives CDR1 KGHSH, CDR2 LQKENI. V shed 3 bases, J shed 5 bases, and the junction held 10 bases outside the gene matches. There are 16 residues in the CDR3.